This T cell receptor beta chain was captured by sequencing in a study of radiotherapy plus CTLA-4 blockade in lung cancer. Study-wide background: Objective responses were documented in around a sixth of patients, with disease control in approximately 32%.

Whole-study results and caveats: The best prediction of response reportedly came from early blood T cell clone dynamics, with interferon-beta. Clones derived from tumor TCRs expanded in blood after radiotherapy plus ipilimumab.

Patients had chemo-refractory metastatic non-small-cell lung cancer and received focal radiation plus CTLA-4 blockade that used ipilimumab. The V gene's germline CDR1 is ENHRY and CDR2 SYGVKD. The CDR3 runs to 15 residues. The V and J ends lost 7 bases and 0 bases, in that order; junction bases with no gene match: 7. Notes on this clone: Its specificity is not known.

Assay used: immunoSEQ multiplex PCR; TCRdb lists only in-frame clones, some missing. The data show 70,000 to 90,000 clones, around 76% seen once. The TCR comes from a human donor with non-small cell lung cancer whose response to radiotherapy plus ipilimumab could not be evaluated. Some clones in this sample may be carry-over from other donors' samples. The V gene is TRBV10-3, the J gene TRBJ2-7, with TRBD2 matching over 9 bases. Sample: peripheral blood, taken from a patient treated with radiotherapy plus ipilimumab. The CDR3 region is CAITKGLASSYEQYF. Here the CDR3 DNA reads TGTGCCATCACCAAAGGACTAGCGAGCTCCTACGAGCAGTACTTC.